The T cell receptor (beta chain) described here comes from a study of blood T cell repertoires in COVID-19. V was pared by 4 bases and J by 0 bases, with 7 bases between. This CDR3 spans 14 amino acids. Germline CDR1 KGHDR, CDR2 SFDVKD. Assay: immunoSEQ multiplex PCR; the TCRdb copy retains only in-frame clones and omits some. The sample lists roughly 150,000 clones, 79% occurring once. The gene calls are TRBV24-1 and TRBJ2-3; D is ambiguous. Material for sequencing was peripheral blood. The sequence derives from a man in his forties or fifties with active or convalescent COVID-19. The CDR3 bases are TGTGCCACCAGTGAGGAAGCGAGCACAGATACGCAGTATTTT. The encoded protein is CATSEEASTDTQYF.